The 21 T cell receptor beta chains below all came from one sample that was sequenced in a study of blood T cell repertoires in COVID-19. The data were produced by immunoSEQ multiplex PCR, yet TCRdb's version contains in-frame clones alone and is incomplete. The data hold tens of thousands of clones, with more than 75% observed a single time. The sample taken for sequencing was peripheral blood. The receptors originated from a human donor in a cohort sampled during active COVID-19.

The rearrangement links TRBV4-3 to TRBJ2-1; 14 positions agree with TRBD2. Germline loops: CDR1 LGHNA, CDR2 YSLEER. The CDR3 contains 17 residues. V lost 0 bases, J lost 8 bases, and 6 bases stayed unmatched. CDR3 bases: TGCGCCAGCAGCCAAGAAACCGGGACTAGCGGGAGAGATGAGCAGTTCTTC. Amino acids: CASSQETGTSGRDEQFF.

The chain has TRBV7-6 and TRBJ2-3, with 13 bases lining up with TRBD2. This CDR3 region has 16 residues. Trimming removed 4 bases from V and 5 bases from J; junction bases left unmatched: 6. Germline CDR1 and CDR2: SGHVS and FNYEAQ. The CDR3 sequence: CASSSGLAGIQDTQYF. In DNA form, the CDR3 reads TGTGCCAGCAGCTCGGGACTAGCGGGGATTCAAGATACGCAGTATTTT. Combining the CDR3 with reference TRBV7-6 and TRBJ2-3 gives the whole variable domain GAGVSQSPRYKVTKRGQDVALRCDPISGHVSLYWYRQALGQGPEFLTYFNYEAQQDKSGLPNDRFSAERPEGSISTLTIQRTEQRDSAMYRCASSSGLAGIQDTQYFGPGTRLTVL.

The chain combines TRBV6-5 with TRBJ2-4; 9 bases line up with TRBD1. CDR1 is MNHEY and CDR2 is SVGAGI in the germline V gene. This CDR3 contains 13 residues. With V trimmed by 4 bases and J by 15 bases, 10 bases remained unmatched. The CDR3 region has the DNA TGTGCCAGCAGTTTTCCGGGACAGGGCTCCTGGTACTTC. Amino acids: CASSFPGQGSWYF.

The rearrangement links TRBV7-2 to TRBJ2-3; D may be TRBD2 (7 bases). The germline gives CDR1 SGHTA, CDR2 FQGNSA. V was pared by 4 bases and J by 6 bases, with 17 bases between. The CDR3 has 15 residues. The CDR3 DNA follows: TGTGCCAGCAGCTCCGTTGGGGGGGGCGGGGATACGCAGTATTTT. Translating gives CASSSVGGGGDTQYF.

The chain joins TRBV19 to TRBJ2-5; no clear D gene. CDR3 length: 11 amino acids. Trimming left V 6 bases short and J 0 bases short, with 2 bases between. Germline-derived CDR1 and CDR2 are LNHDA and SQIVND (reference sequence). CDR3 bases: TGTGCCAGTAGCGACCAAGAGACCCAGTACTTC. Residues: CASSDQETQYF.

Details on this clone: At the DNA level, this CDR3 is encoded by other sequences in the same sample as well. The rearrangement links TRBV11-3 to TRBJ2-3; D is unclear. Per germline, CDR1 SGHNT and CDR2 YENEEA. V lost 3 bases to trimming and J lost 0 bases, with 7 bases between them. The CDR3 length is 14 residues. The CDR3: CASSLASSTDTQYF. The CDR3 DNA reads as TGTGCCAGCAGCTTGGCTTCTAGCACAGATACGCAGTATTTT. The full variable domain, rest sourced from reference TRBV11-3 and TRBJ2-3, is EAGVVQSPRYKIIEKKQPVAFWCNPISGHNTLYWYLQNLGQGPELLIRYENEEAVDDSQLPKDRFSAERLKGVDSTLKIQPAELGDSAVYLCASSLASSTDTQYFGPGTRLTVL.

The rearrangement links TRBV5-1 to TRBJ2-5; 8 bases map to TRBD1. The CDR3 runs to 13 residues. Trimming took 3 bases from V and 5 from J; bases not matched to a gene: 3. The germline CDR1 and CDR2 sequences are SGHRS and YFSETQ. This CDR3 reads CASSSRDRETQYF. The DNA of the CDR3 is TGCGCCAGCAGCTCCCGGGACAGGGAGACCCAGTACTTC.

The chain is built from TRBV9 and TRBJ1-1; D is possibly TRBD1 (5 bases). The CDR3 contains 13 residues. The germline V gene has CDR1 SGDLS and CDR2 YYNGEE. V lost 1 base, J lost 11 bases, and 15 bases lay in between. Here the CDR3 DNA reads TGTGCCAGCAGCGTATCTATTGAAGGGGCTGCTTTCTTT. Translating gives CASSVSIEGAAFF.

This chain's CDR3 is CASSSNYGYTF. CDR3 nucleotide sequence: TGTGCCAGCTCCTCTAACTATGGCTACACCTTC. The rearrangement joins TRBV19 to TRBJ1-2; D remains unclear. This CDR3 is built from 11 residues. CDR1 and CDR2 from the germline V gene are LNHDA and SQIVND (reference sequence). The V and J ends lost 9 bases and 0 bases respectively, with 5 bases between them. The whole variable domain, remainder taken from reference TRBV19 and TRBJ1-2, is DGGITQSPKYLFRKEGQNVTLSCEQNLNHDAMYWYRQDPGQGLRLIYYSQIVNDFQKGDIAEGYSVSREKKESFPLTVTSAQKNPTAFYLCASSSNYGYTFGSGTRLTVV.

The chain has TRBV9 and TRBJ1-2, with 10 bases identical to TRBD1. V shed 2 bases, J shed 4 bases, and the junction held 2 bases outside the gene matches. The germline gives CDR1 SGDLS, CDR2 YYNGEE. This CDR3 has 14 amino acids. CDR3 loop: CASSVGTGVYGYTF. The DNA for the CDR3 is TGTGCCAGCAGCGTTGGGACAGGGGTCTATGGCTACACCTTC.

This sequence joins TRBV24-1 and TRBJ2-5; 7 positions agree with TRBD1. CDR1 KGHDR and CDR2 SFDVKD come from the germline V gene. The CDR3 runs to 14 residues. V shed 4 bases, J shed 1 base, and the junction held 2 bases outside the gene matches. The CDR3 DNA reads as TGTGCCACCAGTGACTACAGGGGCCAAGAGACCCAGTACTTC. Its translation: CATSDYRGQETQYF.

The chain links TRBV6-6 to TRBJ2-5, with 10 bases lining up with TRBD1. The trim removed 2 bases at V and 4 bases at J, leaving 4 bases unmatched. CDR1 and CDR2 (germline): MNHNY, SVGAGI (reference sequence). The CDR3 contains 15 residues. The CDR3 DNA is TGTGCCAGCAGTTACGCGACAGGGGGCCCAGAGACCCAGTACTTC. Its translation is CASSYATGGPETQYF.

The rearrangement joins TRBV6-2 or TRBV6-3 to TRBJ1-5, with 7 bases identical to TRBD1. V gave up 5 bases and J gave up 3 bases; unmatched junction bases: 4. Germline CDR1 and CDR2: MNHEY and SVGEGT. This CDR3 is 14 amino acids long. CDR3 nucleotide sequence: TGTGCCAGCAGTAAGGGACAGCACAATCAGCCCCAGCATTTT. It is translated as CASSKGQHNQPQHF.

The gene calls are TRBV18 and TRBJ2-1; D perhaps matches TRBD1 (6 bases). From germline, CDR1 is KGHSH and CDR2 LQKENI. Trimming took off 7 bases at V and 4 bases at J, with 11 bases between the two ends. The CDR3 has 13 residues. The CDR3 DNA sequence: TGTGCCAGCTTCCGGCAGGGGTACAATGAGCAGTTCTTC. It encodes CASFRQGYNEQFF.

The J gene is TRBJ2-1, the V gene TRBV18, with D tentatively TRBD2 (6 bases). Germline CDR1 KGHSH, CDR2 LQKENI. The CDR3 is 16 amino acids. V gave up 0 bases and J gave up 8 bases, with 17 bases separating them. The CDR3 sequence: CASSPPGRLASHEQFF. CDR3 DNA: TGTGCCAGCTCACCACCCGGAAGGCTAGCGAGCCATGAGCAGTTCTTC. Based on the CDR3 plus reference TRBV18 and TRBJ2-1, the full variable domain is NAGVMQNPRHLVRRRGQEARLRCSPMKGHSHVYWYRQLPEEGLKFMVYLQKENIIDESGMPKERFSAEFPKEGPSILRIQQVVRGDSAAYFCASSPPGRLASHEQFFGPGTRLTVL.

The chain couples TRBV2 to TRBJ2-2; D perhaps matches TRBD2 (5 bases). V was trimmed by 5 bases and J by 7 bases, leaving 11 bases between them. Germline loops: CDR1 SNHLY, CDR2 FYNNEI. The CDR3 spans 13 residues. The CDR3 region is CASSLVRVGELFF. CDR3 nucleotide sequence: TGTGCCAGCAGTCTCGTGCGGGTCGGGGAGCTGTTTTTT.

This chain links TRBV30 with TRBJ2-7; TRBD1 matches 8 bases. V lost 6 bases and J lost 5; bases outside the gene matches: 6. From germline, CDR1 is GTSNPN and CDR2 SVGIG (reference sequence). The CDR3 length is 12 residues. The CDR3 region is CACSGQDHEQYF. The CDR3 DNA reads TGTGCCTGTTCGGGACAGGACCACGAGCAGTACTTC.

The CDR3 reads CASSPSGVYYGYTF. DNA for the CDR3: TGTGCCAGCTCACCTTCGGGAGTCTACTATGGCTACACCTTC. The chain uses TRBV18 and TRBJ1-2, with unresolved D. This CDR3 contains 14 residues. Germline CDR1 reads KGHSH; CDR2 reads LQKENI. V gave up 3 bases and J gave up 3 bases, with 11 bases separating them.

V gene TRBV28 combines with J gene TRBJ2-7; the match to TRBD2 covers 9 bases. CDR3 length: 15 residues. Germline V gene sequence: CDR1 MDHEN, CDR2 SYDVKM. Germline trimming cut 0 bases from V and 3 bases from J; bases unmatched to any gene: 3. CDR3 coding DNA: TGTGCCAGCAGTTTATGGGCTAGCGGGGACTACGAGCAGTACTTC. This translates into CASSLWASGDYEQYF.

The rearrangement links TRBV27 to TRBJ2-6, with 8 bases lining up with TRBD1. After removal of 4 bases from V and 4 bases from J, the junction contained 12 bases not matched to a gene. The CDR3 spans 18 residues. Germline V gene lookup returns CDR1 MNHEY and CDR2 SMNVEV (reference sequence). The CDR3 loop is CASSYRTGTYYGANVLTF. Here the CDR3 DNA reads TGTGCCAGCAGTTACCGGACAGGGACTTACTACGGGGCCAACGTCCTGACTTTC.

DNA of the CDR3: TGTGCCAGTAGCCCCACGTACGGGGACTCGCATTTCTTT. Protein sequence: CASSPTYGDSHFF. The V gene is TRBV19, the J gene TRBJ1-1, with TRBD1 as a possible D gene (5 bases). Between the trimmed V and J ends, which lost 6 bases and 13 bases, there was a span of 21 bases. CDR3 size: 13 residues. CDR1 is LNHDA, CDR2 SQIVND, per germline (reference sequence).